Following are 30 T cell receptor beta chains from one sample sequenced in a study of neurological immune-mediated disorders. Time point meaning: longitudinal time-point 2. Using its own MiXCR run on the 5' RACE reads, TCRdb lists one record per CDR3 protein. The data contain under 40,000 distinct CDR3 sequences, around 13% of them singletons. Specimen: PBMCs. These receptors were taken from a middle-aged woman in good health.

The sample holds many counts of this clonotype. This chain links TRBV12-3 or TRBV12-4 with TRBJ1-1; D is unclear. This CDR3 has 11 residues. V was cut by 7 bases and J by 4 bases, with 7 bases left in between. CDR3 sequence: CASITVTEAFF. The DNA of the CDR3 is TGTGCCAGCATCACCGTCACTGAAGCTTTCTTT.

This clonotype has a count of ten or more. V is TRBV20-1 and J is TRBJ1-1; unclear D gene. The CDR3 loop spans 13 amino acids. Germline V CDR1 and CDR2: DFQATT, SNEGSKA (reference sequence). Between the trimmed V and J ends, which lost 0 bases and 0 bases, there was a span of 5 bases. The CDR3 region has the DNA TGCAGTGCTAGAGAGACACTGAACACTGAAGCTTTCTTT. Its protein is CSARETLNTEAFF.

This clonotype was seen ten or more times. This chain links TRBV18 with TRBJ2-1; D uncertain. With 2 bases removed from V and 1 base from J, the gap between germline ends came to 6 bases. Germline V gives CDR1 KGHSH, CDR2 LQKENI. The length of the CDR3 is 14 residues. The CDR3: CASSPIRSYNEQFF. CDR3 in DNA: TGTGCCAGCTCACCAATCCGATCCTACAATGAGCAGTTCTTC.

About this clonotype: A read error may account for a junction end that differs from germline. V usage is TRBV5-5 and J usage is TRBJ2-2, with 7 positions matching TRBD2. Germline-derived CDR1 and CDR2 are SGHKS and YYEKEE (reference sequence). The CDR3 is made up of 14 amino acids. CDR3 residues: CASGPAGVTWELFF. DNA for the CDR3: TGTGCCAGCGGGCCGGCGGGAGTCACCTGGGAGCTGTTTTTT.

This clonotype was detected many times. CDR3 DNA sequence: TGTGCCAGCAGCCCGGGACAGGGGGAGGTCTATGGCTACACCTTC. As protein: CASSPGQGEVYGYTF. The chain is built from TRBV7-2 and TRBJ1-2, with 11 bases that match TRBD1. The CDR3 contains 15 residues. Germline-derived CDR1 and CDR2 are SGHTA and FQGNSA. Trimming removed 5 bases from V and 4 bases from J; junction bases left unmatched: 6.

This clonotype was seen ten or more times. The chain uses TRBV10-3 and TRBJ2-1, with 9 nucleotides matching TRBD2. This CDR3 contains 15 residues. Per germline, CDR1 ENHRY and CDR2 SYGVKD. J was trimmed by 8 bases and V by 5 bases; bases with no gene match: 10. CDR3 protein: CAISIHSGGGDEQFF. The CDR3 DNA reads TGTGCCATCAGTATCCATAGCGGGGGCGGGGATGAGCAGTTCTTC.

This clonotype was seen more than once but under ten times. The chain uses TRBV5-5 and TRBJ1-1, with unresolved D. Germline-derived CDR1 and CDR2 are SGHKS and YYEKEE (reference sequence). This CDR3 spans 15 amino acids. V shed 4 bases and J shed 2 bases, with 15 bases lying between them. The CDR3 spells CASSHVPTVNTEAFF. Written as DNA, the CDR3 is TGTGCCAGCAGCCACGTCCCGACCGTCAACACTGAAGCTTTCTTT.

About this clonotype: One junction end does not reproduce the germline sequence, and a read error may be involved. The V and J genes are TRBV11-2 and TRBJ2-7; D not resolved. The CDR3 is made up of 14 amino acids. Looked up from germline, CDR1 is SGHAT and CDR2 is FQNNGV. The DNA of the CDR3 is TGTGCCAGCAGCTTAGGAGGTCAGACCTACGGGCAGTACTTC. This gives the protein CASSLGGQTYGQYF. The variable domain in full, completed from reference TRBV11-2 and TRBJ2-7, reads EAGVAQSPRYKIIEKRQSVAFWCNPISGHATLYWYQQILGQGPKLLIQFQNNGVVDDSQLPKDRFSAERLKGVDSTLKIQPAKLEDSAVYLCASSLGGQTYGQYFGPGTRLTVT.

This clonotype was recorded at least ten times. The chain carries TRBV4-1 and TRBJ2-1, with TRBD2 matching over 11 bases. V dropped 0 bases and J dropped 0; count of bases not matched to a gene: 10. Germline CDR1 MGHRA, CDR2 YSYEKL. The CDR3 extends over 20 amino acids. DNA for the CDR3: TGCGCCAGCAGCCAAGATAGGACTAGCGGGCTACAACCCTCCTACAATGAGCAGTTCTTC. Translated: CASSQDRTSGLQPSYNEQFF.

This clonotype was picked up many times. This chain uses TRBV5-1 with TRBJ2-1; no reliable D call. Trimming took 0 bases from V and 4 from J, leaving 11 bases between them. This CDR3 is 15 amino acids long. The germline CDR1 and CDR2 sequences are SGHRS and YFSETQ. The CDR3 DNA reads TGCGCCAGCAGCTTGGCGGGCTCAACATACAATGAGCAGTTCTTC. Translated: CASSLAGSTYNEQFF.

This clonotype came up many times. This rearrangement joins TRBV12-3 or TRBV12-4 to TRBJ1-6, with D uncertain. The CDR3 runs to 15 residues. V lost 4 bases and J lost 7, with 14 bases in between. CDR3 coding DNA: TGTGCCAGCAGTTCAGGTGTCACTGTGAATTCACCCCTCCACTTT. Translating it yields CASSSGVTVNSPLHF.

This clonotype has ten or more counts. V and J are TRBV20-1 and TRBJ2-7; TRBD1 might be the D (6 bases). This CDR3 region has 14 residues. Germline V gene data show CDR1 as DFQATT and CDR2 as SNEGSKA (reference sequence). Between the trimmed V and J ends, which lost 5 bases and 5 bases, there was a span of 19 bases. CDR3 region: CSALTSGQFHEQYF. The DNA of the CDR3 is TGCAGTGCTCTGACATCTGGACAGTTCCACGAGCAGTACTTC.

This clonotype was seen repeatedly, ten times or more. The chain has TRBV19 and TRBJ2-1; D uncertain. The germline CDR1 and CDR2 sequences are LNHDA and SQIVND (reference sequence). V lost 3 bases and J 7 bases, leaving 10 bases between the germline ends. CDR3 length: 13 amino acids. CDR3 amino acids: CASSIAVGNEQFF. CDR3 DNA: TGTGCCAGTAGTATTGCCGTGGGGAATGAGCAGTTCTTC.

The table lists this clonotype with many counts. The chain employs TRBV7-2 and TRBJ2-7; the match to TRBD1 covers 12 bases. Germline loops: CDR1 SGHTA, CDR2 FQGNSA. The CDR3 is made up of 14 amino acids. V shed 6 bases and J 7 bases; nucleotides not matched to a gene: 7. CDR3 sequence reads: CASRPGQGAGEQYF. CDR3 sequence (DNA): TGTGCCAGCAGACCGGGACAGGGGGCGGGGGAGCAGTACTTC.

This clonotype was found many times. The chain links TRBV5-5 to TRBJ2-5, with 8 positions matching TRBD1. Losses at the gene ends were 5 bases for V and 4 bases for J; bases not matched to a gene: 4. The CDR3 spans 13 residues. Germline V gene sequence: CDR1 SGHKS, CDR2 YYEKEE (reference sequence). The CDR3 region is CASRLQGGETQYF. The CDR3 bases are TGTGCCAGCAGACTACAGGGGGGAGAGACCCAGTACTTC.

Many counts were recorded for this clonotype. V usage is TRBV29-1 and J usage is TRBJ1-2; D not certain. V lost 2 bases and J 0 bases, leaving 4 bases between the germline ends. CDR1 is SQVTM, CDR2 ANQGSEA, per germline. The CDR3 is 12 residues long. CDR3 nucleotides: TGCAGCGTTGAACGAGCTAACTATGGCTACACCTTC. Encoded protein: CSVERANYGYTF.

This clonotype appeared many times. V and J are TRBV20-1 and TRBJ2-6, with 7 bases fitting TRBD1. Germline assignment: CDR1 DFQATT and CDR2 SNEGSKA (reference sequence). This CDR3 has 17 amino acids. Trimming removed 3 bases from V and 1 base from J; junction bases left unmatched: 9. The CDR3, as DNA: TGCAGTGCTAGGCCTGTTTCGGGACAGTCTGGGGCCAACGTCCTGACTTTC. It specifies CSARPVSGQSGANVLTF.

This clonotype came up many times. The rearrangement uses TRBV12-3 or TRBV12-4 and TRBJ1-2, with 7 positions matching TRBD1. CDR3 length: 16 amino acids. V trimming: 3 bases; J trimming: 8 bases; junction bases outside the gene matches: 15. CDR3 in DNA: TGTGCCAGCAGTTTTTATAGGGCAGGGGGAAAGAGCGGCTACACCTTC. Protein sequence: CASSFYRAGGKSGYTF.

This clonotype was detected many times. The J gene is TRBJ2-7, the V gene TRBV12-3 or TRBV12-4, with D maybe TRBD2 (6 bases). V gave up 1 base and J gave up 5 bases, with 15 bases separating them. The CDR3 has 15 residues. The CDR3: CASSLGGASWDEQYF. The CDR3 DNA sequence: TGTGCCAGCAGTTTAGGCGGGGCCTCTTGGGACGAGCAGTACTTC.

This clonotype was found many times. This chain connects TRBV28 to TRBJ2-7; the D gene is possibly TRBD1 (7 bases). With 2 bases removed from V and 0 bases from J, the gap between germline ends came to 11 bases. This CDR3 contains 15 residues. Germline lookup yields CDR1 MDHEN and CDR2 SYDVKM. The CDR3 DNA reads TGTGCCAGCAGTTTACAGGGGGGTAGCTCCTACGAGCAGTACTTC. Translating gives CASSLQGGSSYEQYF. Using reference TRBV28 and TRBJ2-7 for the parts outside the CDR3, the full variable domain is DVKVTQSSRYLVKRTGEKVFLECVQDMDHENMFWYRQDPGLGLRLIYFSYDVKMKEKGDIPEGYSVSREKKERFSLILESASTNQTSMYLCASSLQGGSSYEQYFGPGTRLTVT.

At least ten counts were recorded for this clonotype. CDR3 bases: TGCAGTGCTGCAAGCGGGAGGATCACAGATACGCAGTATTTT. Protein: CSAASGRITDTQYF. The V gene is TRBV20-1, the J gene TRBJ2-3; 9 bases align to TRBD2. J was trimmed by 2 bases and V by 5 bases; bases with no gene match: 5. The CDR3 covers 14 residues. Per the germline V gene, CDR1 is DFQATT and CDR2 is SNEGSKA (reference sequence).

Ten or more counts support this clonotype. This sequence joins TRBV5-1 and TRBJ2-3, with 8 bases matching TRBD1. CDR1 and CDR2 from the germline V gene are SGHRS and YFSETQ. After removal of 0 bases from V and 3 bases from J, the junction contained 12 bases not matched to a gene. The CDR3 has 18 amino acids. The CDR3 bases are TGCGCCAGCAGCTTGGCCGGCGGGGACAGGAAATCGACAGATACGCAGTATTTT. This sequence encodes CASSLAGGDRKSTDTQYF. Full variable domain (outside the CDR3, taken from reference TRBV5-1 and TRBJ2-3): KAGVTQTPRYLIKTRGQQVTLSCSPISGHRSVSWYQQTPGQGLQFLFEYFSETQRNKGNFPGRFSGRQFSNSRSEMNVSTLELGDSALYLCASSLAGGDRKSTDTQYFGPGTRLTVL.

Many counts were recorded for this clonotype. CDR3: CASSDGISGNTIYF. Written as DNA, the CDR3 is TGTGCCAGCAGTGACGGTATCTCTGGAAACACCATATATTTT. This chain connects TRBV6-1 to TRBJ1-3; D unresolved. This CDR3 region has 14 residues. Trimming took off 3 bases at V and 0 bases at J, with 6 bases between the two ends. CDR1 and CDR2 (germline): MNHNS, SASEGT.

At least ten counts were recorded for this clonotype. The chain recombines TRBV29-1 with TRBJ1-2; possibly TRBD1 for D (6 bases). V was shortened by 3 bases and J by 4 bases, with 15 bases between the two germline ends. CDR1 is SQVTM and CDR2 is ANQGSEA in the germline V gene. The CDR3 has 14 amino acids. Here the CDR3 reads CSVDENRDLYGYTF. The CDR3 DNA is TGCAGCGTTGATGAAAACAGGGACCTCTATGGCTACACCTTC.

The sample holds many counts of this clonotype. The rearrangement uses TRBV5-6 and TRBJ1-4; 8 bases agree with TRBD1. The V segment lost 4 bases and the J segment 6 bases; nucleotides outside the gene matches: 5. Germline V gene sequence: CDR1 SGHDT, CDR2 YYEEEE. The CDR3 totals 14 residues. The CDR3 coding sequence is TGTGCCAGCAGCGGCGGACAGGGACATGAAAAACTGTTTTTT. Protein sequence: CASSGGQGHEKLFF. Drawing the rest from reference TRBV5-6 and TRBJ1-4, the complete variable domain is DAGVTQSPTHLIKTRGQQVTLRCSPKSGHDTVSWYQQALGQGPQFIFQYYEEEERQRGNFPDRFSGHQFPNYSSELNVNALLLGDSALYLCASSGGQGHEKLFFGSGTQLSVL.

J is TRBJ2-1 and V is TRBV21-1; TRBD1, the D gene given by the table, was not confirmed from the DNA. TRBV21-1 constitutes a pseudogene. The CDR3 contains 21 residues. CDR3 nucleotide sequence: TGTGCCAGCAGCGTCTCAGGGCAACCCACCCTATTGAGGAGCTCCTACAATGAGCAGTTCTTC. It translates to CASSVSGQPTLLRSSYNEQFF.

By share, this clonotype ranks as medium-sized. The chain carries TRBV5-1 and TRBJ2-3; D call uncertain. Deletions cut 7 bases from V and 9 bases from J, with 12 bases between. The CDR3 loop spans 11 amino acids. Per germline, CDR1 SGHRS and CDR2 YFSETQ. DNA of the CDR3: TGCGCCAGCTCTTCGATGGGGACGCAGTATTTT. Encoded protein: CASSSMGTQYF.

This clonotype was observed at least ten times. The CDR3 here is CASSEPFGGGPSLGKAFF. CDR3 nucleotide sequence: TGTGCCAGCAGCGAGCCCTTTGGGGGAGGACCTTCCCTCGGAAAAGCTTTCTTT. V and J are TRBV9 and TRBJ1-1; tentative D call: TRBD1 (5 bases). The CDR3 totals 18 residues. Trimming stripped 3 bases from V and 9 bases from J, with 30 bases between. Germline CDR1 SGDLS, CDR2 YYNGEE.

This clonotype was seen repeatedly, ten times or more. The genes are TRBV7-2 and TRBJ1-3; TRBD1 aligns across 9 bases. After removal of 5 bases from V and 4 bases from J, the junction contained 9 bases not matched to a gene. The CDR3 loop spans 16 amino acids. Germline CDR1 reads SGHTA; CDR2 reads FQGNSA. CDR3 coding DNA: TGTGCCAGCAGCCCAACAGGGACAGGGACCGGAAACACCATATATTTT. Encoded protein: CASSPTGTGTGNTIYF.

This clonotype was seen at least ten times. This chain uses TRBV20-1 with TRBJ2-7; D is ambiguous. The germline CDR1 and CDR2 sequences are DFQATT and SNEGSKA (reference sequence). V lost 0 bases to trimming and J lost 2 bases, with 14 bases between them. There are 15 residues in the CDR3. CDR3 loop: CSARDLYKRPYEQYF. CDR3 DNA sequence: TGCAGTGCTAGAGACCTTTACAAGAGACCCTACGAGCAGTACTTC.